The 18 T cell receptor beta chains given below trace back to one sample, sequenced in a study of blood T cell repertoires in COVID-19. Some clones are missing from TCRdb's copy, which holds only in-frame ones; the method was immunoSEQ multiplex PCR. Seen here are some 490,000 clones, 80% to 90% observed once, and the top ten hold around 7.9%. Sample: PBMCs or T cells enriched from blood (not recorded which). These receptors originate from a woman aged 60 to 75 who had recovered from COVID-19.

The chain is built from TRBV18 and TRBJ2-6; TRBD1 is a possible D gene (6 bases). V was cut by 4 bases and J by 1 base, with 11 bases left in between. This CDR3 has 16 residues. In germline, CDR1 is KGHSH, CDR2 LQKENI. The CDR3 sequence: CASSLDSISGANVLTF. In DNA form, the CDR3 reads TGTGCCAGCTCACTGGACAGTATTTCTGGGGCCAACGTCCTGACTTTC.

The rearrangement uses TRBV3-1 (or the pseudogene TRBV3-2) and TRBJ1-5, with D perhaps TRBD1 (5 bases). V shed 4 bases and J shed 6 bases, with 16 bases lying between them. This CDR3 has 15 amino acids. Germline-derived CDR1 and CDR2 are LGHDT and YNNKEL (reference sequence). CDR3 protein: CASSPRGDTRQPQHF. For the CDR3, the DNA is TGTGCCAGCAGCCCCCGGGGGGATACGCGTCAGCCCCAGCATTTT.

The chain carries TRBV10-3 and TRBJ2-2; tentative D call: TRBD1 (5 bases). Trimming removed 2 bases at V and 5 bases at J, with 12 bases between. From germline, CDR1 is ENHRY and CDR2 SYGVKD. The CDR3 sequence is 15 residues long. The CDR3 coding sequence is TGTGCCATCAGTGAGGGGGCACCGACGACCGGGGAGCTGTTTTTT. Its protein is CAISEGAPTTGELFF.

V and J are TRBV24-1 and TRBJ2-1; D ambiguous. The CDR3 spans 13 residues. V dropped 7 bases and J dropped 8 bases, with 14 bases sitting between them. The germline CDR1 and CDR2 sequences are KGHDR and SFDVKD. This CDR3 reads CATRSALVDEQFF. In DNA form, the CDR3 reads TGTGCCACCAGAAGCGCCCTAGTGGATGAGCAGTTCTTC.

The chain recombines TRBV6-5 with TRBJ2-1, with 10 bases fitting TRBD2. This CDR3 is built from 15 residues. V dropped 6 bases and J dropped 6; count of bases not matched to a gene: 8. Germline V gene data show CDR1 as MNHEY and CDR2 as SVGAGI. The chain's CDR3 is CASSPHSGGRNEQFF. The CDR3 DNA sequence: TGTGCCAGCAGCCCCCATAGCGGGGGGCGCAATGAGCAGTTCTTC.

The CDR3 region has the DNA TGTGCCAGCTCACCCGTTAAGGGCGGGGGTACCTACGAGCAGTACTTC. Amino acid sequence: CASSPVKGGGTYEQYF. The rearrangement joins TRBV18 to TRBJ2-7; 7 nucleotides line up with TRBD2. Trimming took 3 bases from V and 2 from J; bases not matched to a gene: 10. This CDR3 is built from 16 residues. Looked up from germline, CDR1 is KGHSH and CDR2 is LQKENI.

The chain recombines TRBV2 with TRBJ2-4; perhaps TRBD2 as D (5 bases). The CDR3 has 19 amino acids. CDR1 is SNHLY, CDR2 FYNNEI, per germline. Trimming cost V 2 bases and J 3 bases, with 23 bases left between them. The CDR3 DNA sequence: TGTGCCAGCAGTGAAATCGAACTTGAGGGTGGAGAAGACAAAAACATTCAGTACTTC. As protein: CASSEIELEGGEDKNIQYF.

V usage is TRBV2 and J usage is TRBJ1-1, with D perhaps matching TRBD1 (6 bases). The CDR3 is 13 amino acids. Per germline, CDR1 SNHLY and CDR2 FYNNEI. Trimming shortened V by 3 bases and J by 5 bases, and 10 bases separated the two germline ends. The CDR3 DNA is TGTGCCAGCAGTGAGGCAGGGGCGACTGAAGCTTTCTTT. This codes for CASSEAGATEAFF.

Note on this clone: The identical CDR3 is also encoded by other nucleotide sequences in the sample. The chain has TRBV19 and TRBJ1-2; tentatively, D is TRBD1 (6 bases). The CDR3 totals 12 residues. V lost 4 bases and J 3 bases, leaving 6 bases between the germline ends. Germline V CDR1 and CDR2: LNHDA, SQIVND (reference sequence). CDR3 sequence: CASSNRDYGYTF. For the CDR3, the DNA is TGTGCCAGTAGTAACAGGGACTATGGCTACACCTTC.

The chain's CDR3 is CASSPRGNRGFQRYTF. Written as DNA, the CDR3 is TGCGCCAGCAGTCCCCGAGGTAACAGGGGATTTCAAAGATACACCTTC. The chain has TRBV23-1 and TRBJ1-2; 7 nucleotides agree with TRBD1. TRBV23-1 is flagged as an ORF with uncertain function. V shed 4 bases and J 11 bases; nucleotides not matched to a gene: 19. CDR3 length equals 16 residues.

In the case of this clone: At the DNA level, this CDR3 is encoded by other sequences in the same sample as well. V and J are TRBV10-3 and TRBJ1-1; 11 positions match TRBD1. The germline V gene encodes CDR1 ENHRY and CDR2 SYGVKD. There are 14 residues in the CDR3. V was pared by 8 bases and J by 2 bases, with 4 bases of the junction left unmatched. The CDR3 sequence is CAIRTGGENTEAFF. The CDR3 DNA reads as TGTGCCATCCGGACAGGGGGCGAAAACACTGAAGCTTTCTTT.

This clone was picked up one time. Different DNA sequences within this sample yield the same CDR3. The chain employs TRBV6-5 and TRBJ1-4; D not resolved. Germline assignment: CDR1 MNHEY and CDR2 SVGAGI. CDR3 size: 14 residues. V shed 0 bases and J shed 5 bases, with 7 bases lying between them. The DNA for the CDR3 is TGTGCCAGCAGTTACTCGCGGGGAAATGAAAAACTGTTTTTT. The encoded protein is CASSYSRGNEKLFF.

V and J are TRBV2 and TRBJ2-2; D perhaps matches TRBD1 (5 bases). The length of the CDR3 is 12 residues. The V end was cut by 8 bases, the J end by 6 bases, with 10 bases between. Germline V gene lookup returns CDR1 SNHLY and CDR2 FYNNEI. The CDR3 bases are TGTGCCAGCCATGCAGGGCCCGGGGAGCTGTTTTTT. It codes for CASHAGPGELFF.

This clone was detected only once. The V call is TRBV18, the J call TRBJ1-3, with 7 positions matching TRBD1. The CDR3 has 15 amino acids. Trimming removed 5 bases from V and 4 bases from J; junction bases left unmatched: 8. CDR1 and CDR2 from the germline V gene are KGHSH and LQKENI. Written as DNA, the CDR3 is TGTGCCAGCTCAAAGGAACAGGGGTCAGGAAACACCATATATTTT. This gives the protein CASSKEQGSGNTIYF. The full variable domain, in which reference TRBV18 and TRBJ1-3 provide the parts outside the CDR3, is NAGVMQNPRHLVRRRGQEARLRCSPMKGHSHVYWYRQLPEEGLKFMVYLQKENIIDESGMPKERFSAEFPKEGPSILRIQQVVRGDSAAYFCASSKEQGSGNTIYFGEGSWLTVV.

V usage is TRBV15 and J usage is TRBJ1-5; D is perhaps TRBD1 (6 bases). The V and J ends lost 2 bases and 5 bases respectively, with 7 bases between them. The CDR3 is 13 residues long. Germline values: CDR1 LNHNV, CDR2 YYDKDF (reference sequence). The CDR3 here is CATSRQGYQPQHF. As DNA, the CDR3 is TGTGCCACCAGCAGACAGGGGTATCAGCCCCAGCATTTT.

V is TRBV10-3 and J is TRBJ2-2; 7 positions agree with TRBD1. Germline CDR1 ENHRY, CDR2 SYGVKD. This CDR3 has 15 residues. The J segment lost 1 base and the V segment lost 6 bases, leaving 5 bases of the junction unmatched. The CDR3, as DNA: TGTGCCATCAGGACCGGGACAGAGAACACCGGGGAGCTGTTTTTT. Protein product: CAIRTGTENTGELFF.

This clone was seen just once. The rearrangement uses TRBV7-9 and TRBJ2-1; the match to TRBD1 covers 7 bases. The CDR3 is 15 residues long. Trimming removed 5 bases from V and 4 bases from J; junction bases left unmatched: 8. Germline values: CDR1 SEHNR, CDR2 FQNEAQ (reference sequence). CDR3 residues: CASSLPGTDYNEQFF. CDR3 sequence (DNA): TGTGCCAGCAGCCTCCCAGGGACAGATTACAATGAGCAGTTCTTC.

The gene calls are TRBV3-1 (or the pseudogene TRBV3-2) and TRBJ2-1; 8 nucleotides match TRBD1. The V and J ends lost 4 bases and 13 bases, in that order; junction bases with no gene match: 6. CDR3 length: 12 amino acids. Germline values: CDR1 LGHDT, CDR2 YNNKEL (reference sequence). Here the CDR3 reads CASSPTDREQFF. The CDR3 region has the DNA TGTGCCAGCAGCCCGACGGACAGGGAACAGTTCTTC.